The 20 T cell receptor beta chains reported below all come from one sample, sequenced in a study of human T cells and chemical hapten exposure. Sample time point: pre-sensitization, week 0. Treatment indicated: therapeutic diphenylcyclopropenone sensitization with weekly scalp DPC. MiXCR was run by TCRdb on the RACE reads, yielding one entry per CDR3 protein. Among approximately 370,000 distinct CDR3 sequences, approximately 5.8% were seen once, and the ten largest hold about 8.7%. The input for sequencing was whole blood, taken in connection with sensitization to the hapten diphenylcyclopropenone (DPC). These receptors came from a woman between 18 and 29 years old with alopecia areata. Some clones in this sample may be carry-over from other donors' samples.

This clonotype was observed a few times. The rearrangement joins TRBV9 to TRBJ2-3; weak D call: TRBD1 (5 bases). CDR3 length: 16 amino acids. Germline V gives CDR1 SGDLS, CDR2 YYNGEE. V lost 4 bases to trimming and J lost 2 bases, with 17 bases between them. The CDR3 reads CASSRATDENTDTQYF. The CDR3 DNA reads as TGTGCCAGCAGCCGGGCGACAGATGAAAACACAGATACGCAGTATTTT.

The V call is TRBV12-3 or TRBV12-4, the J call TRBJ1-2; D is uncertain. This CDR3 contains 13 residues. The V gene lost 1 base and the J gene lost 4 bases, with 7 bases spanning the gap. CDR3 bases: TGTGCCAGCAGTTTAGTGGGGTCCTATGGCTACACCTTC. It is translated as CASSLVGSYGYTF.

To note about this clonotype: A much larger clone lies one base from this, so it may be a read error. V and J are TRBV27 and TRBJ1-1; D unclear. From germline, CDR1 is MNHEY and CDR2 SMNVEV (reference sequence). The CDR3 consists of 15 residues. Here the CDR3 reads CASSLSSTMKTEAFF. CDR3 nucleotides: TGTGCCAGCAGTTTATCGTCAACTATGAAGACTGAAGCTTTCTTT.

The sample holds many counts of this clonotype. V and J are TRBV6-5 and TRBJ1-1; D remains ambiguous. The germline gives CDR1 MNHEY, CDR2 SVGAGI. V lost 10 bases to trimming and J lost 5 bases, with 20 bases between them. The CDR3 length is 14 residues. CDR3 sequence (DNA): TGTGCCACCTCCCGGGCCCCCGGGGAGACTGAAGCTTTCTTT. Amino acid sequence: CATSRAPGETEAFF.

This clonotype was seen at least ten times. The chain uses TRBV29-1 and TRBJ1-2; D unresolved. CDR3 length: 13 amino acids. Per germline, CDR1 SQVTM and CDR2 ANQGSEA. V lost 6 bases to trimming and J lost 4 bases, with 15 bases between them. CDR3 loop: CSVRSGSPYGYTF. In nucleotides, the CDR3 is TGCAGCGTCCGGTCCGGGTCCCCCTATGGCTACACCTTC. Together with reference TRBV29-1 and TRBJ1-2, the CDR3 gives the full variable domain: SAVISQKPSRDICQRGTSLTIQCQVDSQVTMMFWYRQQPGQSLTLIATANQGSEATYESGFVIDKFPISRPNLTFSTLTVSNMSPEDSSIYLCSVRSGSPYGYTFGSGTRLTVV.

This clonotype was picked up a small number of times. For the CDR3, the DNA is TGTGCCAGCAGCTTAGGGAGTGCAACTAATGAAAAACTGTTTTTT. This gives the protein CASSLGSATNEKLFF. The chain combines TRBV7-9 with TRBJ1-4; the D is unclear. CDR1 is SEHNR, CDR2 FQNEAQ, per germline (reference sequence). Trimming pared 1 base from V and 0 bases from J, leaving 6 bases between. The CDR3 has 15 residues.

This clonotype was seen a few times. The chain has TRBV6-2 or TRBV6-3 and TRBJ2-3; no firm D call. With 8 bases removed from V and 4 bases from J, the gap between germline ends came to 7 bases. This CDR3 comprises 11 residues. Germline loops: CDR1 MNHEY, CDR2 SVGEGT. CDR3 in amino acids: CASGVADTQYF. DNA for the CDR3: TGTGCCAGCGGGGTTGCAGATACGCAGTATTTT.

This clonotype was seen a few times. V and J are TRBV5-1 and TRBJ2-7; D remains unclear. V shed 3 bases and J shed 5 bases, with 12 bases lying between them. The germline V gene encodes CDR1 SGHRS and CDR2 YFSETQ. The CDR3 totals 13 residues. DNA of the CDR3: TGCGCCAGCAGCTCCTACCTCGAAGACGAGCAGTACTTC. As protein: CASSSYLEDEQYF.

In its sample, this clonotype was seen a few times. The chain has TRBV18 and TRBJ2-1, with D possibly called TRBD1 or TRBD2 (6 bases each). The CDR3 totals 16 residues. Germline V gives CDR1 KGHSH, CDR2 LQKENI. V lost 3 bases and J lost 10, with 22 bases in between. CDR3 region: CASSPDHRGEIEEQFF. The CDR3 nucleotides are TGTGCCAGCTCACCCGACCATAGGGGGGAGATTGAGGAGCAGTTCTTC.

This clonotype was counted between two and nine times. V usage is TRBV5-1 and J usage is TRBJ2-7; 8 bases fit TRBD1. The CDR3 totals 14 residues. Looked up from germline, CDR1 is SGHRS and CDR2 is YFSETQ. The V and J ends lost 4 bases and 3 bases, in that order; junction bases with no gene match: 6. The CDR3 loop is CASSPWGQDYEQYF. As DNA, the CDR3 is TGCGCCAGCAGCCCTTGGGGACAGGACTACGAGCAGTACTTC.

The rearrangement links TRBV6-6 to TRBJ1-1; 9 bases fit TRBD1. This CDR3 is 15 amino acids long. Per germline, CDR1 MNHNY and CDR2 SVGAGI (reference sequence). V was pared by 6 bases and J by 5 bases, with 10 bases of the junction left unmatched. This chain's CDR3 is CASSPVQDRGTEAFF. Here the CDR3 DNA reads TGTGCCAGCAGCCCCGTCCAGGACAGGGGAACTGAAGCTTTCTTT.

This clonotype was seen repeatedly, ten times or more. This chain connects TRBV10-3 to TRBJ2-6, with D maybe TRBD1 (5 bases). The CDR3 has 19 residues. Germline CDR1 and CDR2: ENHRY and SYGVKD. Deletions cut 7 bases from V and 0 bases from J, with 22 bases between. The CDR3 loop reads CAITDPSGISYSGANVLTF. The CDR3 coding sequence is TGTGCCATCACCGACCCATCAGGGATCTCGTACTCTGGGGCCAACGTCCTGACTTTC.

Note on this clonotype: One junction end disagrees with the germline gene, perhaps due to a read error. The CDR3 region is CASSLNGAAYLYGCTF. In nucleotides, the CDR3 is TGTGCCAGCAGCTTAAATGGGGCAGCCTACCTCTATGGCTGCACCTTC. J is TRBJ1-2 and V is TRBV7-9; possibly TRBD1 for D (5 bases). The CDR3 runs 16 residues. Germline V gene sequence: CDR1 SEHNR, CDR2 FQNEAQ (reference sequence).

This clonotype occurred many times. The chain employs TRBV7-3 and TRBJ2-5, with 12 bases identical to TRBD2. The CDR3 runs to 15 residues. J lost 2 bases, V lost 5 bases, and 3 bases had no gene match. Looked up from germline, CDR1 is SGHTA and CDR2 is FQGTGA. The CDR3 coding sequence is TGTGCCAGCAGCCTAGCGGGGGGGCGGCAAGAGACCCAGTACTTC. It specifies CASSLAGGRQETQYF.

The chain links TRBV5-1 to TRBJ2-7, with 7 positions matching TRBD2. The CDR3 consists of 15 residues. The germline V gene encodes CDR1 SGHRS and CDR2 YFSETQ. With 0 bases clipped from V and 1 base from J, the junction kept 4 bases outside the gene matches. The CDR3 nucleotides read TGCGCCAGCAGCTTGGCGGCTAGCGGATCCTACGAGCAGTACTTC. Its translation: CASSLAASGSYEQYF.

This clonotype occurred many times. The chain recombines TRBV12-3 or TRBV12-4 with TRBJ2-3; D might be TRBD1 or TRBD2, each matching 5 bases. Trimming took 4 bases from V and 4 from J, leaving 15 bases between them. The CDR3 spans 15 residues. CDR3 in amino acids: CASSWGTPRSDTQYF. CDR3 coding DNA: TGTGCCAGCAGTTGGGGGACCCCACGCTCAGATACGCAGTATTTT.

There are many counts of this clonotype. The V gene is TRBV18, the J gene TRBJ1-5, with 7 bases fitting TRBD1. Germline assignment: CDR1 KGHSH and CDR2 LQKENI. The V segment lost 3 bases and the J segment 2 bases; nucleotides outside the gene matches: 1. This CDR3 contains 14 residues. The CDR3 DNA sequence: TGTGCCAGCTCACCTCAGGGGGGCAATCAGCCCCAGCATTTT. Amino acid sequence: CASSPQGGNQPQHF.

This clonotype has more than one count but fewer than ten. The chain carries TRBV7-2 and TRBJ2-3; either TRBD1 or TRBD2 may supply D (6 bases each). Trimming removed 5 bases from V and 4 bases from J, with 19 bases in between. This CDR3 contains 16 residues. Germline V CDR1 and CDR2: SGHTA, FQGNSA. This chain's CDR3 is CASSLYKGGRADTQYF. CDR3 sequence (DNA): TGTGCCAGCAGCCTTTACAAGGGGGGCCGGGCAGATACGCAGTATTTT. The complete variable domain, with remaining parts taken from reference TRBV7-2 and TRBJ2-3, reads GAGVSQSPSNKVTEKGKDVELRCDPISGHTALYWYRQSLGQGLEFLIYFQGNSAPDKSGLPSDRFSAERTGGSVSTLTIQRTQQEDSAVYLCASSLYKGGRADTQYFGPGTRLTVL.

The genes are TRBV5-1 and TRBJ1-1; the D is unclear. Deletions cut 7 bases from V and 1 base from J, with 11 bases between. The length of the CDR3 is 13 residues. Germline-derived CDR1 and CDR2 are SGHRS and YFSETQ. The CDR3 reads CASPSRENTEAFF. DNA of the CDR3: TGCGCCAGCCCTTCCCGGGAGAACACTGAAGCTTTCTTT.

This clonotype was observed a handful of times. This chain links TRBV4-3 with TRBJ1-1; D gene unclear. Germline CDR1 LGHNA, CDR2 YSLEER. This CDR3 has 15 residues. V lost 4 bases and J lost 4, with 16 bases in between. The CDR3 region is CASSLSLLGSTEAFF. CDR3 in DNA: TGCGCCAGCAGCCTGAGTCTTCTGGGGAGCACTGAAGCTTTCTTT.